These 27 T cell receptor beta chains share one sample of origin, sequenced in a study of Graves' ophthalmopathy and Graves' hyperthyroidism. Transcripts of RNA were the source for amplifying TCR beta CDR3 regions. In the first round, RT-PCR was carried out with HTBI primers, and a multiplex PCR formed the second round. TCRdb recomputed calls from the multiplex PCR reads with MiXCR, one row per CDR3 protein. The data hold hundreds of thousands of distinct CDR3 sequences, with over 20% observed a single time. The source material was peripheral blood. These receptors all come from a woman under 30 with stable Graves' hyperthyroidism.

In regard to this clonotype: It may be a read error: a sequence one base away is much more abundant. V usage is TRBV5-1 and J usage is TRBJ2-4, with TRBD1 as a possible D gene (6 bases). In germline, CDR1 is SGHRS, CDR2 YFSETQ. The CDR3 is 16 residues long. The CDR3 DNA follows: TGCGCCAGCAGCTCGGCTTCCGGGACACGGAGAAACATTAAGTACTTC. This encodes CASSSASGTRRNIKYF.

This clonotype appeared many times. This sequence joins TRBV24-1 and TRBJ2-7; D is possibly TRBD1 (6 bases). CDR3 length: 12 amino acids. The V and J ends lost 9 bases and 5 bases respectively, with 13 bases between them. CDR1 and CDR2 from the germline V gene are KGHDR and SFDVKD. The CDR3 sequence is CATSQGPHEQYF. As DNA, the CDR3 is TGTGCCACCTCACAGGGTCCCCACGAGCAGTACTTC.

This clonotype was observed many times. This chain joins TRBV6-1 and TRBJ1-1; 8 bases are shared with TRBD1. Losses at the gene ends were 4 bases for V and 4 bases for J; bases not matched to a gene: 2. CDR1 is MNHNS and CDR2 is SASEGT in the germline V gene. The CDR3 is 13 residues long. CDR3 sequence reads: CASSADRGTEAFF. The CDR3, as DNA: TGTGCCAGCAGTGCCGACAGGGGCACTGAAGCTTTCTTT.

J is TRBJ1-2 and V is TRBV5-1; D call uncertain. Germline-derived CDR1 and CDR2 are SGHRS and YFSETQ. The V end lost 5 bases, the J end lost 4 bases, and 18 bases lay between the germline ends. The CDR3 is 15 residues long. In DNA, the CDR3 is TGCGCCAGCAGAGCCGGCCCTAATGGTGCCTATGGCTACACCTTC. Translating gives CASRAGPNGAYGYTF. Complete variable domain (other parts from reference TRBV5-1 and TRBJ1-2): KAGVTQTPRYLIKTRGQQVTLSCSPISGHRSVSWYQQTPGQGLQFLFEYFSETQRNKGNFPGRFSGRQFSNSRSEMNVSTLELGDSALYLCASRAGPNGAYGYTFGSGTRLTVV.

This chain joins TRBV29-1 and TRBJ2-5, with D hard to call. V was trimmed by 2 bases and J by 0 bases, leaving 13 bases between them. Per germline, CDR1 SQVTM and CDR2 ANQGSEA. This CDR3 is built from 15 residues. The CDR3 DNA reads TGCAGCGTTGAAATTCTGGCTCAGTACCAAGAGACCCAGTACTTC. Encoded protein: CSVEILAQYQETQYF.

For this clonotype: One end of the junction is discordant with germline, which a read error may explain. The chain recombines TRBV10-3 with TRBJ1-5; D gene unclear. In germline, CDR1 is ENHRY, CDR2 SYGVKD. The CDR3 runs 14 residues. CDR3 sequence: CASSEQMIGQPQHF. Written as DNA, the CDR3 is TGTGCCAGCAGTGAGCAGATGATAGGCCAGCCCCAGCATTTT.

This clonotype appeared many times. The CDR3 nucleotides are TGTGCCAGCAGCGTAGGAGTGGGGACAGGGCTTGACGAGCAGTACTTC. Its translation is CASSVGVGTGLDEQYF. The chain links TRBV9 to TRBJ2-7, with 9 bases lining up with TRBD1. The CDR3 totals 16 residues. J gave up 5 bases and V 0 bases, and 9 bases lay outside the gene matches. Germline V gene sequence: CDR1 SGDLS, CDR2 YYNGEE.

This clonotype was picked up many times. CDR3 protein: CASRRRGLAEETQYF. CDR3 nucleotides: TGTGCCAGCAGGAGGAGAGGACTAGCGGAAGAGACCCAGTACTTC. The V gene is TRBV2, the J gene TRBJ2-5; 10 positions match TRBD2. V gave up 6 bases and J gave up 3 bases; unmatched junction bases: 7. The CDR3 is 15 residues long. CDR1 and CDR2 from the germline V gene are SNHLY and FYNNEI.

The genes are TRBV5-1 and TRBJ2-5; the match to TRBD2 covers 7 bases. CDR1 and CDR2 from the germline V gene are SGHRS and YFSETQ. The junction had 12 bases not matched to a gene; V was cut back by 4 bases and J by 3 bases. The length of the CDR3 is 16 residues. The CDR3 spells CASSIGVRTREETQYF. The CDR3 bases are TGCGCCAGCAGCATTGGGGTACGGACTAGGGAAGAGACCCAGTACTTC.

This clonotype was counted at least ten times. This chain connects TRBV20-1 to TRBJ2-5, with 16 bases fitting TRBD2. From germline, CDR1 is DFQATT and CDR2 SNEGSKA (reference sequence). The CDR3 runs 18 residues. The V gene end was trimmed by 1 base and the J gene end by 5 bases; junction bases not matched to a gene: 10. The CDR3 nucleotides are TGCAGTGCTAGAGTACCGGGACTAGCGGGAGGGCCTGGGGAGACCCAGTACTTC. It specifies CSARVPGLAGGPGETQYF.

This sequence joins TRBV20-1 and TRBJ1-5, with 7 bases identical to TRBD1. The junction had 8 bases not matched to a gene; V was cut back by 3 bases and J by 3 bases. The length of the CDR3 is 15 residues. CDR1 is DFQATT, CDR2 SNEGSKA, per germline (reference sequence). CDR3: CSARNTGDLNQPQHF. The DNA of the CDR3 is TGCAGTGCTAGGAATACAGGGGATCTCAATCAGCCCCAGCATTTT.

This clonotype was counted many times. The gene calls are TRBV2 and TRBJ2-2; D is undetermined. Trimming removed 3 bases at V and 1 base at J, with 6 bases between. Germline lookup yields CDR1 SNHLY and CDR2 FYNNEI. The CDR3 consists of 14 residues. CDR3 in amino acids: CASSEVRNTGELFF. The CDR3, as DNA: TGTGCCAGCAGTGAGGTTCGGAACACCGGGGAGCTGTTTTTT.

This clonotype occurred many times. The chain links TRBV6-1 to TRBJ1-6; maybe TRBD1 (5 bases). Germline assignment: CDR1 MNHNS and CDR2 SASEGT. The CDR3 extends over 10 amino acids. Trimming took 9 bases from V and 9 from J, leaving 6 bases between them. CDR3 DNA: TGTGCCAGGCAGGGTTCACCCCTCCACTTT. Translation: CARQGSPLHF.

Ten or more counts support this clonotype. This chain joins TRBV7-2 and TRBJ1-1, with 10 bases matching TRBD1. Germline V gives CDR1 SGHTA, CDR2 FQGNSA. This CDR3 is built from 16 residues. The V and J ends lost 5 bases and 1 base, in that order; junction bases with no gene match: 7. CDR3 in amino acids: CASSRRTGGTNTEAFF. The CDR3, as DNA: TGTGCCAGCAGCCGGCGGACAGGGGGGACGAACACTGAAGCTTTCTTT.

This sequence joins TRBV6-1 and TRBJ2-7; 9 bases fit TRBD1. The CDR3 covers 14 residues. Unmatched junction bases numbered 7, after V lost 6 bases and J lost 4 bases. Germline V gives CDR1 MNHNS, CDR2 SASEGT. The CDR3 bases are TGTGCCAGCAGGGTGGACAGGGGTCAGTACGAGCAGTACTTC. It codes for CASRVDRGQYEQYF.

The CDR3 sequence is CASRGGRAPYEQYF. The CDR3 DNA reads as TGTGCCAGCAGGGGGGGCAGGGCTCCCTACGAGCAGTACTTC. The chain uses TRBV28 and TRBJ2-7; D could derive from TRBD1 or TRBD2 (6 bases each). CDR1 is MDHEN, CDR2 SYDVKM, per germline. This CDR3 spans 14 amino acids. Trimming removed 6 bases at V and 2 bases at J, with 14 bases between.

This clonotype was observed many times. The V gene is TRBV20-1, the J gene TRBJ2-7; 12 positions agree with TRBD2. The CDR3 runs 15 residues. Unmatched junction bases numbered 6, after V lost 1 base and J lost 5 bases. CDR1 and CDR2 from the germline V gene are DFQATT and SNEGSKA (reference sequence). The CDR3: CSARATSGSIDEQYF. CDR3 DNA: TGCAGTGCTAGAGCGACTAGCGGGAGTATCGACGAGCAGTACTTC.

This clonotype was recorded at least ten times. This rearrangement joins TRBV28 to TRBJ1-2, with D perhaps matching TRBD1 (5 bases). V gave up 3 bases and J gave up 8 bases, with 22 bases separating them. The CDR3 is 16 residues long. Germline V gives CDR1 MDHEN, CDR2 SYDVKM. The DNA for the CDR3 is TGTGCCAGCAGTTTTAGTTGGTCCCAGGGCACCGGCGGCTACACCTTC. Its translation: CASSFSWSQGTGGYTF.

This clonotype was seen ten or more times. The chain joins TRBV9 to TRBJ2-5; possible D gene TRBD1, 5 bases. The germline V gene has CDR1 SGDLS and CDR2 YYNGEE. The length of the CDR3 is 13 residues. V lost 4 bases, J lost 8 bases, and 15 bases lay in between. The CDR3 loop is CASSSTQAGTQYF. The DNA of the CDR3 is TGTGCCAGCAGCTCGACACAGGCAGGAACCCAGTACTTC.

This clonotype was detected ten times or more. The CDR3 DNA is TGCAGTGCTAGTGCCCTGGAGGGGTATAGCAATCAGCCCCAGCATTTT. This codes for CSASALEGYSNQPQHF. V gene TRBV20-1 combines with J gene TRBJ1-5, with a possible D match to TRBD1 (5 bases). From germline, CDR1 is DFQATT and CDR2 SNEGSKA (reference sequence). CDR3 length: 16 amino acids. V lost 3 bases and J 0 bases, leaving 15 bases between the germline ends.

V gene TRBV13 combines with J gene TRBJ2-5, with D perhaps TRBD2 (6 bases). Germline V CDR1 and CDR2: PRHDT, FYEKMQ (reference sequence). Trimming stripped 5 bases from V and 5 bases from J, with 15 bases between. The CDR3 length is 14 residues. CDR3 protein: CASSTRTEGETQYF. In DNA, the CDR3 is TGTGCCAGCAGCACGCGGACGGAGGGGGAGACCCAGTACTTC.

In this sample, this clonotype turned up many times. V is TRBV3-1 and J is TRBJ2-5, with D possibly matching TRBD1 (6 bases). This CDR3 has 12 residues. Per germline, CDR1 LGHDT and CDR2 YNNKEL (reference sequence). Trimming pared 3 bases from V and 4 bases from J, leaving 6 bases between. The CDR3 bases are TGTGCCAGCAGCCAGGGGGCAGAGACCCAGTACTTC. This encodes CASSQGAETQYF.

In this sample, this clonotype turned up many times. V usage is TRBV12-3 or TRBV12-4 and J usage is TRBJ2-5; 8 bases line up with TRBD1. With 4 bases clipped from V and 2 bases from J, the junction kept 6 bases outside the gene matches. This CDR3 has 15 amino acids. The CDR3 reads CASSSDRVGQETQYF. The CDR3 bases are TGTGCCAGCAGTTCGGACAGGGTAGGGCAAGAGACCCAGTACTTC.

At least ten counts were recorded for this clonotype. The rearrangement links TRBV4-1 to TRBJ2-5; 9 bases fit TRBD1. J gave up 5 bases and V 2 bases, and 3 bases lay outside the gene matches. Germline V lookup: CDR1 MGHRA, CDR2 YSYEKL. This CDR3 is 14 amino acids long. The CDR3 is CASSQTGGWETQYF. CDR3 sequence (DNA): TGCGCCAGCAGCCAAACAGGGGGCTGGGAGACCCAGTACTTC.

This chain uses TRBV28 with TRBJ2-2; 9 bases fit TRBD1. The CDR3 consists of 15 residues. CDR1 is MDHEN, CDR2 SYDVKM, per germline. V shed 7 bases and J 6 bases; nucleotides not matched to a gene: 9. The CDR3 loop is CASTTGQGLAGELFF. As DNA, the CDR3 is TGTGCCAGCACTACAGGACAGGGGTTGGCCGGGGAGCTGTTTTTT.

This clonotype showed up many times. The chain links TRBV10-1 to TRBJ2-7, with TRBD1 matching 9 bases. The CDR3 runs 14 residues. The germline CDR1 and CDR2 sequences are WNHNN and SYGVQD (reference sequence). Trimming at V came to 3 bases and at J to 4 bases, leaving 4 bases not matched to a gene. CDR3 amino acids: CASSEGTGSYEQYF. CDR3 coding DNA: TGCGCCAGCAGTGAAGGGACAGGGTCGTACGAGCAGTACTTC.

A word on this clonotype: This may arise from a read error, as a much more abundant clone is one base away. The CDR3 nucleotides are TGTGCCATCACCACGGGACTCAGGCCCTACGAGCAGTACTTC. Translation gives CAITTGLRPYEQYF. The chain uses TRBV12-3 or TRBV12-4 and TRBJ2-7, with a tentative D call TRBD2 (6 bases). Trimming took off 10 bases at V and 2 bases at J, with 18 bases between the two ends. The CDR3 length is 14 residues.